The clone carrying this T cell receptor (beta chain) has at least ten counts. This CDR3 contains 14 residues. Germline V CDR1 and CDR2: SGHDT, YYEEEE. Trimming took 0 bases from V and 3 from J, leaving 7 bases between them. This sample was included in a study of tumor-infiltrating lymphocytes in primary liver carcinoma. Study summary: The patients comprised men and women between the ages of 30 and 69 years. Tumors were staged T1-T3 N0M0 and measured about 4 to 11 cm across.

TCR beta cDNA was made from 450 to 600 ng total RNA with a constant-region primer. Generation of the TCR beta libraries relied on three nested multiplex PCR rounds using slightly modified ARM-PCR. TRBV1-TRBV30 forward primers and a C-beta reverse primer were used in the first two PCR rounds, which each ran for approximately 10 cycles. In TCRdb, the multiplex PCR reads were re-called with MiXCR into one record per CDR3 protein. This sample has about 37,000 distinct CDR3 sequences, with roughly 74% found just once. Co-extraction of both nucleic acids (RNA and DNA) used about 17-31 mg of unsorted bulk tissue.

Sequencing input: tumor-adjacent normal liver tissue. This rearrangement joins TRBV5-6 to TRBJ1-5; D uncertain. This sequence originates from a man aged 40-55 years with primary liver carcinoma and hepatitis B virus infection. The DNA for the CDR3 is TGTGCCAGCAGCTTGGGGTTCGACAATCAGCCCCAGCATTTT. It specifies CASSLGFDNQPQHF. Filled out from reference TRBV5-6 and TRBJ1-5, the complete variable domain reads DAGVTQSPTHLIKTRGQQVTLRCSPKSGHDTVSWYQQALGQGPQFIFQYYEEEERQRGNFPDRFSGHQFPNYSSELNVNALLLGDSALYLCASSLGFDNQPQHFGDGTRLSIL.